This TCR beta chain comes out of a study of blood T cell repertoires in COVID-19. Looking at the study overall: Both acute and convalescent COVID-19 samples were obtained from the United States, Italy and Spain. T cells, B-cell-depleted T cells, or PBMCs provided the cDNA or gDNA that served as material.

In the source study's methods: Reference gene primers were amplified, and this amplification served to estimate nucleated cell counts. Sequencing used immunoSEQ multiplex PCR; TCRdb keeps in-frame clones, though not all of them. The D gene and trimming were derived from the DNA, and the V and J assignments and clone size from that table. Among approximately 280,000 clones listed, around 88% were seen once. The CDR3 runs to 17 residues. V was pared by 2 bases and J by 0 bases, with 11 bases between. Looked up from germline, CDR1 is MDHEN and CDR2 is SYDVKM. This sequence joins TRBV28 and TRBJ2-6, with a possible D match to TRBD1 (5 bases). Sequencing was done on a sample of peripheral blood. The sequence derives from a woman aged 25 to 39 who had recovered from COVID-19. For the CDR3, the DNA is TGTGCCAGCAGTTTACACAGGAGCCCCTCTGGGGCCAACGTCCTGACTTTC. Its translation: CASSLHRSPSGANVLTF.